The clone carrying this TCR beta chain was found once. The data belong to a study of blood T cell repertoires in COVID-19. Study context: Some COVID-19 samples were acute and others convalescent; all came from the United States, Italy and Spain. Sample material is recorded as cDNA or gDNA derived from T cells, B-cell-depleted T cells, or PBMCs.

The authors' processing: Amplified reference gene primers provided the basis for estimating nucleated cell counts. Profiled with immunoSEQ multiplex PCR; TCRdb holds only in-frame clones, not every one. From that table come the V and J calls and clone size; the DNA was used to work out D and trimming. Of about 210,000 clones in the sample, around 83% are singletons; the top ten hold about 8.9%. CDR3 length: 15 amino acids. With V trimmed by 3 bases and J by 3 bases, 5 bases remained unmatched. Germline-derived CDR1 and CDR2 are WSHSY and SAAADI. The sequence was collected from a woman in her forties or fifties with acute or convalescent COVID-19. Input material: peripheral blood. This sequence joins TRBV10-2 and TRBJ1-5, with TRBD1 matching 7 bases. CDR3 sequence reads: CASSEGQGVNQPQHF. As DNA, the CDR3 is TGCGCCAGCAGTGAAGGCCAGGGGGTCAATCAGCCCCAGCATTTT.